Listed below are T cell receptor beta chains from one sample, sequenced in a study of human T cells and chemical hapten exposure. TCRdb re-derived calls from the RACE reads in MiXCR, one entry per CDR3 protein. The sample has roughly 46,000 distinct CDR3 sequences; 3.5% to 4.5% are singletons. Sequenced input: whole blood. The receptors were gathered from a human donor in good health. Some clones in this sample may be carry-over from other donors' samples. CDR3s leave out the opening cysteine and the closing phenylalanine or tryptophan. The order of the fields is J gene, V gene, CDR3 protein.

TRBJ2-2 TRBV27 ASSLYQGTGELF
TRBJ2-3 TRBV9 ASSPSGAYSTDTQY
TRBJ2-7 TRBV10-3 AISGDYEQY
TRBJ2-1 TRBV2 ASSRTAYNEQF
TRBJ1-2 TRBV3-1 ASSQVREGPNYGYT
TRBJ2-5 TRBV12-5 ASCRDSQETQY
TRBJ2-1 TRBV6-5 ASSYPSSGEGTYNEQF
TRBJ2-5 TRBV19 ASSASGRIRLETQY
TRBJ1-1 TRBV25-1 ASVSIQGGTEAF
TRBJ2-1 TRBV12-3/TRBV12-4 ASSLVGQGAGEQF
TRBJ2-6 TRBV27 ASSFRTVPGANVLT
TRBJ2-7 TRBV20-1 SASNGRHEQY
TRBJ2-7 TRBV11-2 ASSPVGGRAYEQY
TRBJ2-7 TRBV27 ASSSLSYEQY